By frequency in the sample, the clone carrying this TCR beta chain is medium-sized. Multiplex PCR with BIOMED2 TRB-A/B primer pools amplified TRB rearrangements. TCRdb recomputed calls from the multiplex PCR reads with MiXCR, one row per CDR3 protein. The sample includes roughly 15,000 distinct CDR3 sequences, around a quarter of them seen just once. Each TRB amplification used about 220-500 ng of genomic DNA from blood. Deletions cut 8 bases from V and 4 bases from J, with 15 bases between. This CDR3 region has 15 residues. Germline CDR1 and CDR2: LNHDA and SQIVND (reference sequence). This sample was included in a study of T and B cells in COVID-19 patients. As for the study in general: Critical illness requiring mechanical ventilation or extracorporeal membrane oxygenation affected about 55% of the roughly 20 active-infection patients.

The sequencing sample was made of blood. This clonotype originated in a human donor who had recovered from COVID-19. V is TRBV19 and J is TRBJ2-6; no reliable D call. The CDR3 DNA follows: TGTGCCAGTTTTTCCGGCAGCCCCGGGGCCAACGTCCTGACTTTC. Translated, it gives CASFSGSPGANVLTF.